The clone carrying this TCR beta chain was found many times. The sample is drawn from a study of blood T cells in healthy people across ages. A J-beta primer mix and a sample-barcoded 5' primer were used in a second PCR of about 6 to 12 cycles. A single record per CDR3 protein comes from TCRdb applying MiXCR to the 5' RACE reads. The profile shows 750,000 to 950,000 distinct CDR3 sequences, around 29% of them singletons. Trimming shortened V by 11 bases and J by 2 bases, and 20 bases separated the two germline ends. The CDR3 contains 15 residues. CDR1 and CDR2 (germline): ENHRY, SYGVKD. The data also belong to a second study, concerning T cells of mothers and their children. That publication notes: Related pairs of mothers and children showed slightly higher, non-significant overlap versus unrelated pairs.

The chain joins TRBV10-3 to TRBJ2-3; D gene uncertain. Sequencing input: blood. The source of this sequence is a woman aged 40 to 55 in good health. The CDR3: CAAGRKIGDTDTQYF. In DNA, the CDR3 is TGTGCCGCCGGGCGGAAAATAGGTGACACAGATACGCAGTATTTT.